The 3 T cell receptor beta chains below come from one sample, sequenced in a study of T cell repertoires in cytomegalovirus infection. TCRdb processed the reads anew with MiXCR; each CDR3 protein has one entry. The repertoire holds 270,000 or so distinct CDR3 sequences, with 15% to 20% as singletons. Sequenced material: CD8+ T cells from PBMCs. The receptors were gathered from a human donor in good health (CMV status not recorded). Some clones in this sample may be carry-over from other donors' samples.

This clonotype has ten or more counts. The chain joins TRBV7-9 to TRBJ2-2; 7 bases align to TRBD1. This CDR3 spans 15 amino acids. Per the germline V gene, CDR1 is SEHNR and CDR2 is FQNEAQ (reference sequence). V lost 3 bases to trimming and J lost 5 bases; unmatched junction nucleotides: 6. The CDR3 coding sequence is TGTGCCAGCAGCTTTGGCAGGGGGATTACCGGGGAGCTGTTTTTT. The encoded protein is CASSFGRGITGELFF. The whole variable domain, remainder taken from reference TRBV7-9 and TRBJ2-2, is DTGVSQNPRHKITKRGQNVTFRCDPISEHNRLYWYRQTLGQGPEFLTYFQNEAQLEKSRLLSDRFSAERPKGSFSTLEIQRTEQGDSAMYLCASSFGRGITGELFFGEGSRLTVL.

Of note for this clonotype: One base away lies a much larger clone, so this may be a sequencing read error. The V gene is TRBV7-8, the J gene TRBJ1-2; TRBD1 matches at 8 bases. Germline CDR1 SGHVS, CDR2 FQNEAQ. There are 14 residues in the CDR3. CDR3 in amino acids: CTSSYGQGPYGYTF. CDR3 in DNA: TGTACCAGCAGCTACGGACAGGGACCCTATGGCTACACCTTC.

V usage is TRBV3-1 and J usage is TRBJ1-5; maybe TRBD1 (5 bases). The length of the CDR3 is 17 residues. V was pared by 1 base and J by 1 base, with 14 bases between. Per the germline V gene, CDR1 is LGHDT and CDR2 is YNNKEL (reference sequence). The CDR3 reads CASSQGYGRVSNQPQHF. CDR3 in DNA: TGTGCCAGCAGCCAAGGATACGGCAGGGTGAGCAATCAGCCCCAGCATTTT.